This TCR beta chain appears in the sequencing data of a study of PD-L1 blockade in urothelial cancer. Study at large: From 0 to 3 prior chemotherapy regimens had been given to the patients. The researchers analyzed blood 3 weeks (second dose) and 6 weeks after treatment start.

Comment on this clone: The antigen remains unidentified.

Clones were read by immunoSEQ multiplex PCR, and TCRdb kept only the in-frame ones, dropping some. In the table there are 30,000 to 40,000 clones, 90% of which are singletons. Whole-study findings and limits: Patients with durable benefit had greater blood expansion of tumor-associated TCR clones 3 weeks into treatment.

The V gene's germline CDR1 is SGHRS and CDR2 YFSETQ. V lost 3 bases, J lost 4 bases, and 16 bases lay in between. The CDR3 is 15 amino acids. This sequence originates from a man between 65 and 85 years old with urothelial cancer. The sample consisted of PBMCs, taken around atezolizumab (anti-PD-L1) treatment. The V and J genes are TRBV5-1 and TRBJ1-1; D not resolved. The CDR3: CASSSGSLGGTEAFF. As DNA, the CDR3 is TGCGCCAGCAGCTCGGGCAGCTTGGGAGGCACTGAAGCTTTCTTT.